Below, one T cell receptor (beta chain) is given with its context. Trimming at V came to 3 bases and at J to 11 bases, leaving 9 bases not matched to a gene. The CDR3 contains 14 residues. Germline V lookup: CDR1 MDHEN, CDR2 SYDVKM. The data belong to a study of blood T cell repertoires in COVID-19. Method: immunoSEQ multiplex PCR; TCRdb's copy keeps in-frame clones and lacks some. This table holds more than 100,000 clones, about 90% found once. The sequence derives from a man over 45 in a cohort sampled during active COVID-19. The material sequenced was peripheral blood. The chain is built from TRBV28 and TRBJ1-4; TRBD1 matches at 7 bases. The DNA of the CDR3 is TGTGCCAGCAGTTTTTCAGGGGGGAATTGGAAACTGTTTTTT. It yields the protein CASSFSGGNWKLFF.